The 20 T cell receptor beta chains given below trace back to one sample, sequenced in a study of vaccination effects on CD4 cells after COVID-19. The method was immunoSEQ multiplex PCR; TCRdb's version includes in-frame clones alone and lacks a portion of them. The sample consists of 65,000 or so clones, more than 70% of them appearing once. Viral peptide pools were used in the ViraFEST assay to expand antigen-specific CD4+ T cells, and sequencing came afterward. It was after roughly ten days of culture that CD4+ T cells were isolated. Absence of prior SARS-CoV-2 infection characterized the vaccine recipients, who showed negative nucleocapsid antibodies. For these receptors, no antigen is known. Sequencing was performed on CD4+ T cells from PBMCs cultured with HCoV-NL63 spike peptides, taken before COVID-19 vaccination. These receptors were obtained from a human donor who received a COVID-19 vaccine.

The chain combines TRBV5-6 with TRBJ1-5, with TRBD1 identical over 8 bases. This CDR3 contains 17 residues. J lost 2 bases, V lost 4 bases, and 11 bases had no gene match. The germline gives CDR1 SGHDT, CDR2 YYEEEE. DNA for the CDR3: TGTGCCAGCAGCCTACACCAGGGGGCTGCGGGCAATCAGCCCCAGCATTTT. Translating gives CASSLHQGAAGNQPQHF.

This clone was detected only a few times. V gene TRBV6-6 combines with J gene TRBJ1-6, with 7 nucleotides matching TRBD1. With V trimmed by 5 bases and J by 7 bases, 8 bases remained unmatched. CDR1 MNHNY and CDR2 SVGAGI come from the germline V gene (reference sequence). CDR3 size: 15 residues. CDR3 sequence (DNA): TGTGCCAGCAGTCAACCGGGACAGTTGAATTCACCCCTCCACTTT. Translated: CASSQPGQLNSPLHF.

The CDR3 region is CASGGYGYGYTF. The CDR3 DNA sequence: TGTGCCAGCGGCGGGTACGGCTATGGCTACACCTTC. The chain combines TRBV9 with TRBJ1-2, with D unresolved. V lost 7 bases, J lost 4 bases, and 11 bases lay in between. The length of the CDR3 is 12 residues. Per germline, CDR1 SGDLS and CDR2 YYNGEE.

The rearrangement joins TRBV9 to TRBJ2-3; D gene unclear. Germline loops: CDR1 SGDLS, CDR2 YYNGEE. Trimming left V 6 bases short and J 4 bases short, with 12 bases between. This CDR3 spans 13 amino acids. CDR3 residues: CASNTYRADTQYF. In DNA form, the CDR3 reads TGTGCCAGCAACACCTATAGGGCAGATACGCAGTATTTT.

The chain couples TRBV6-5 to TRBJ2-1, with 7 bases aligning to TRBD2. With 6 bases clipped from V and 4 bases from J, the junction kept 9 bases outside the gene matches. From germline, CDR1 is MNHEY and CDR2 SVGAGI. CDR3 length: 15 residues. CDR3 DNA sequence: TGTGCCAGCAGACCCCCTGGCGGGGGTTACAATGAGCAGTTCTTC. It yields the protein CASRPPGGGYNEQFF.

The table lists this clone with a few counts. V usage is TRBV19 and J usage is TRBJ1-3; 7 bases fit TRBD1. The CDR3 runs to 16 residues. The V gene end was trimmed by 6 bases and the J gene end by 0 bases; junction bases not matched to a gene: 8. Germline V gene lookup returns CDR1 LNHDA and CDR2 SQIVND (reference sequence). Here the CDR3 reads CASSSGTAFSGNTIYF. CDR3 nucleotides: TGTGCCAGTAGCTCCGGGACAGCCTTCTCTGGAAACACCATATATTTT.

This clone has just a few counts. This rearrangement joins TRBV3-1 (or the pseudogene TRBV3-2) to TRBJ1-3, with D possibly TRBD1 on 6 matching bases. The CDR3 covers 14 residues. V was clipped by 4 bases and J by 3 bases, with 10 bases between them. Germline V gene data show CDR1 as LGHDT and CDR2 as YNNKEL (reference sequence). CDR3 nucleotide sequence: TGTGCCAGCAGCCTACAGGGATATGGAAACACCATATATTTT. Protein: CASSLQGYGNTIYF.

V and J are TRBV12-3 or TRBV12-4 and TRBJ1-5, with 7 nucleotides matching TRBD1. CDR3 length equals 13 residues. V gave up 5 bases and J gave up 6 bases; unmatched junction bases: 4. CDR3 bases: TGTGCCAGCAGTCGACAGGGACCTCAGCCCCAGCATTTT. This translates into CASSRQGPQPQHF.

The chain carries TRBV20-1 and TRBJ1-2; TRBD1 might be the D (5 bases). CDR3 length: 11 amino acids. The V and J ends lost 6 bases and 8 bases respectively, with 13 bases between them. Germline V gene data show CDR1 as DFQATT and CDR2 as SNEGSKA (reference sequence). The DNA of the CDR3 is TGCAGTGCCCGTGGGGGGGGAGGCTACACCTTC. Amino acid sequence: CSARGGGGYTF.

This chain joins TRBV9 and TRBJ1-3; no reliable D call. Germline loops: CDR1 SGDLS, CDR2 YYNGEE. V gave up 0 bases and J gave up 0 bases, with 10 bases separating them. The CDR3 has 16 amino acids. DNA of the CDR3: TGTGCCAGCAGCGTAGATATGGGAACCTCTGGAAACACCATATATTTT. Protein sequence: CASSVDMGTSGNTIYF.

This sequence joins TRBV9 and TRBJ1-2, with unresolved D. Between the trimmed V and J ends, which lost 0 bases and 4 bases, there was a span of 13 bases. Germline V gene sequence: CDR1 SGDLS, CDR2 YYNGEE. The CDR3 is 15 residues long. The CDR3 sequence is CASSVAWTGIYGYTF. The CDR3 DNA reads TGTGCCAGCAGCGTAGCTTGGACGGGGATCTATGGCTACACCTTC.

The table lists this clone with a few counts. The conserved phenylalanine or tryptophan is not found at the CDR3 terminus, so this likely reflects a read error. The limits of the CDR3 on the DNA are not certain, so only TCRdb's listed CDR3 is given. The chain carries TRBV3-1 (or the pseudogene TRBV3-2) and TRBJ2-3; TRBD2, the table's D call, was not compared with the DNA. Germline V gene sequence: CDR1 LGHDT, CDR2 YNNKEL (reference sequence). Including both end residues, the CDR3 is 14 amino acids long. The CDR3 sequence: CASSQDPGTSPTAL.

The chain recombines TRBV4-3 with TRBJ2-2, with no clear D. V was trimmed by 0 bases and J by 9 bases, leaving 14 bases between them. Germline V gene data show CDR1 as LGHNA and CDR2 as YSLEER. The CDR3 runs to 15 residues. The CDR3 loop is CASSQDATVGRELFF. The CDR3 nucleotides are TGCGCCAGCAGCCAAGATGCGACCGTTGGCCGGGAGCTGTTTTTT.

This clone was found a few times. The V gene is TRBV9, the J gene TRBJ1-4; a weak D match, TRBD1 (5 bases). Germline loops: CDR1 SGDLS, CDR2 YYNGEE. Trimming removed 3 bases at V and 4 bases at J, with 16 bases between. CDR3 length: 16 amino acids. CDR3 nucleotide sequence: TGTGCCAGCAGCGACGGGGAGGGGTCGTATAATGAAAAACTGTTTTTT. This sequence encodes CASSDGEGSYNEKLFF. The full variable domain, in which reference TRBV9 and TRBJ1-4 provide the parts outside the CDR3, is DSGVTQTPKHLITATGQRVTLRCSPRSGDLSVYWYQQSLDQGLQFLIQYYNGEERAKGNILERFSAQQFPDLHSELNLSSLELGDSALYFCASSDGEGSYNEKLFFGSGTQLSVL.

The rearrangement links TRBV6-5 to TRBJ1-2; 7 nucleotides line up with TRBD1. There are 15 residues in the CDR3. The junction had 12 bases not matched to a gene; V was cut back by 7 bases and J by 4 bases. Per germline, CDR1 MNHEY and CDR2 SVGAGI. The CDR3 DNA sequence: TGTGCCAGCAACCTACGCTCGGGACAGCTCTATGGCTACACCTTC. Encoded protein: CASNLRSGQLYGYTF.

V is TRBV25-1 and J is TRBJ1-1; D is uncertain. The germline V gene has CDR1 MGHDK and CDR2 SYGVNS. This CDR3 is built from 15 residues. V dropped 3 bases and J dropped 3 bases, with 14 bases sitting between them. As DNA, the CDR3 is TGTGCCAGCAGTGATCCCCGGGCTGGGGACACTGAAGCTTTCTTT. Translation gives CASSDPRAGDTEAFF.

The DNA for the CDR3 is TGTGCCAGCAGGGTCGAGGGGGTTGGGACCCAGTACTTC. Encoded protein: CASRVEGVGTQYF. This sequence joins TRBV12-3 or TRBV12-4 and TRBJ2-5; D may be TRBD1 (6 bases). The V and J ends lost 6 bases and 7 bases respectively, with 15 bases between them. CDR3 length equals 13 residues.

The genes are TRBV7-2 and TRBJ2-1; tentatively, D is TRBD2 (7 bases). Per the germline V gene, CDR1 is SGHTA and CDR2 is FQGNSA. V lost 5 bases, J lost 3 bases, and 14 bases lay in between. CDR3 length: 15 amino acids. DNA of the CDR3: TGTGCCAGCAGCCCCCGGGGAGGGGGCTACAATGAGCAGTTCTTC. It yields the protein CASSPRGGGYNEQFF.

CDR3 sequence: CASTPTGNINYGYTF. CDR3 DNA sequence: TGTGCCAGCACCCCAACAGGGAACATTAACTATGGCTACACCTTC. The chain carries TRBV6-5 and TRBJ1-2; D is perhaps TRBD1 (6 bases). The V gene lost 7 bases and the J gene lost 1 base, with 16 bases spanning the gap. The CDR3 spans 15 residues. Per germline, CDR1 MNHEY and CDR2 SVGAGI.

This clone appeared a few times. The V call is TRBV5-1, the J call TRBJ1-6, with a tentative D call TRBD1 (6 bases). Trimming cost V 0 bases and J 10 bases, with 14 bases left between them. The germline V gene has CDR1 SGHRS and CDR2 YFSETQ. The CDR3 is 15 amino acids. The CDR3 protein is CASSLAGRGLSPLHF. The CDR3 nucleotides are TGCGCCAGCAGCTTGGCCGGCAGGGGACTCTCACCCCTCCACTTT.